These 23 T cell receptor beta chains were sequenced from one sample in a study of tumor-infiltrating lymphocytes in primary liver carcinoma. The study extracted blood RNA from unsorted whole blood and also extracted germline DNA. Starting material of roughly 550 ng total RNA yielded TCR beta cDNA via a constant-region primer. Three nested multiplex PCR rounds, a slightly modified ARM-PCR, produced the libraries for TCR beta. In the first two PCR rounds, TRBV1-TRBV30 forward primers were paired with a C-beta reverse primer, and each round lasted approximately 10 cycles. MiXCR, applied by TCRdb to the multiplex PCR reads, yields one record per CDR3 protein. The sample lists fewer than 350,000 distinct CDR3 sequences; over 55% were seen once. Sequencing was carried out using peripheral blood. The receptor set was obtained from a man aged 40-55 years with primary liver carcinoma and hepatitis B virus infection.

About this clonotype itself: A much more abundant neighbour one base away suggests this may be a read error. This chain links TRBV10-3 with TRBJ1-4, with TRBD1 as a possible D gene (5 bases). This CDR3 spans 15 amino acids. Germline CDR1 is ENHRY and CDR2 is SYGVKD. The chain's CDR3 is CAISNGGTTNEKLSF. The CDR3 DNA follows: TGTGCCATCTCGAATGGGGGTACAACTAATGAAAAACTGTCTTTT.

Comment on this clonotype: The junction shows a germline mismatch at one end, possibly a read error. This sequence joins TRBV5-6 and TRBJ2-2; D remains unclear. The CDR3 extends over 15 amino acids. Germline V gene sequence: CDR1 SGHDT, CDR2 YYEEEE. Written as DNA, the CDR3 is TGTGTCAGCAGCTTGGGCCAGGCGAACACCGGGGAGCTGTTTTTT. This sequence encodes CVSSLGQANTGELFF.

Points on this clonotype: At one boundary the junction diverges from the germline segment, which might be a read error. The chain is built from TRBV12-3 or TRBV12-4 and TRBJ2-1, with D hard to call. The CDR3 length is 11 residues. The CDR3 DNA reads TGTGCCGGCAGTTTGTTAGATGAGCAGTTCTTC. This translates into CAGSLLDEQFF.

This clonotype came up many times. The chain combines TRBV4-1 with TRBJ2-7, with D hard to call. Germline V gives CDR1 MGHRA, CDR2 YSYEKL. V was clipped by 0 bases and J by 2 bases, with 14 bases between them. The CDR3 covers 16 residues. The CDR3 bases are TGCGCCAGCAGCCAAGATATAGTTAGGGTTGCCTACGAGCAGTACTTC. It specifies CASSQDIVRVAYEQYF.

About this clonotype: One junction end does not reproduce the germline sequence, and a read error may be involved. The chain recombines TRBV6-1 with TRBJ1-2; weak D call: TRBD1 (6 bases). This CDR3 comprises 13 residues. The germline CDR1 and CDR2 sequences are MNHNS and SASEGT. CDR3 DNA sequence: TGTGCCAGCAGTACTGACAGGAACTATGTCTACACCTTC. It is translated as CASSTDRNYVYTF.

The V and J genes are TRBV4-1 and TRBJ2-1; D is undetermined. V shed 9 bases and J shed 0 bases, with 18 bases lying between them. Germline CDR1 reads MGHRA; CDR2 reads YSYEKL. This CDR3 contains 16 residues. The CDR3 reads CARCQDRTPSYNEQFF. In nucleotides, the CDR3 is TGCGCCAGATGCCAAGATCGGACCCCCTCCTACAATGAGCAGTTCTTC.

Sample share makes this clonotype medium-sized. This chain uses TRBV11-2 with TRBJ2-3; 8 bases are shared with TRBD2. The germline V gene encodes CDR1 SGHAT and CDR2 FQNNGV. The V gene end was trimmed by 5 bases and the J gene end by 4 bases; junction bases not matched to a gene: 11. There are 16 residues in the CDR3. The CDR3 spells CASSPGLALGADTQYF. The CDR3 coding sequence is TGTGCCAGCAGCCCCGGACTAGCCTTAGGGGCAGATACGCAGTATTTT.

The chain has TRBV6-5 and TRBJ2-1; TRBD1 agrees at 9 bases. V trimming: 5 bases; J trimming: 8 bases; junction bases outside the gene matches: 16. This CDR3 spans 17 amino acids. Germline CDR1 MNHEY, CDR2 SVGAGI. The CDR3 here is CASSAPPGQGLRDEQFF. The CDR3 bases are TGTGCCAGCAGTGCACCTCCGGGACAGGGCTTGCGAGATGAGCAGTTCTTC.

This clonotype has a handful of counts. V gene TRBV10-3 combines with J gene TRBJ1-1; 11 bases fit TRBD1. The CDR3 covers 15 residues. Germline CDR1 is ENHRY and CDR2 is SYGVKD. Germline trimming cut 8 bases from V and 7 bases from J; bases unmatched to any gene: 12. The CDR3 protein is CAIGGQGAAGGEAFF. The CDR3 DNA follows: TGTGCCATCGGTGGACAGGGGGCGGCAGGTGGTGAAGCTTTCTTT.

The rearrangement uses TRBV28 and TRBJ1-1; D gene ambiguous. V was shortened by 7 bases and J by 0 bases, with 12 bases between the two germline ends. CDR1 is MDHEN, CDR2 SYDVKM, per germline. This CDR3 region has 14 residues. CDR3 sequence (DNA): TGTGCCAGCACATTGGGGTATTTGAACACTGAAGCTTTCTTT. Translation: CASTLGYLNTEAFF.

This clonotype was counted between two and nine times. A much larger clonotype is one base distant, so this may be a read error. This chain connects TRBV6-1 to TRBJ1-5; D is unclear. Trimming removed 5 bases from V and 2 bases from J, with 25 bases in between. Germline values: CDR1 MNHNS, CDR2 SASEGT. The CDR3 is 19 amino acids. The CDR3 here is CASSNPPGIGSIGNQPQHF. CDR3 DNA sequence: TGTGCCAGCAGTAACCCTCCCGGGATAGGGTCCATTGGCAATCAGCCCCAGCATTTT.

Turning to this clonotype: Germline is not matched at one junction end, which may reflect a read error. The chain combines TRBV4-2 with TRBJ1-1, with D uncertain. The CDR3 has 16 residues. The germline V gene has CDR1 LGHNA and CDR2 YNFKEQ. CDR3 sequence: CASGQPSTMSATEAFF. CDR3 DNA: TGTGCCAGCGGCCAACCATCAACAATGTCGGCTACTGAAGCTTTCTTT.

Turning to this clonotype: The junction shows a germline mismatch at one end, possibly a read error. This rearrangement joins TRBV30 to TRBJ1-2, with D tentatively TRBD1 (5 bases). Per germline, CDR1 GTSNPN and CDR2 SVGIG (reference sequence). The CDR3 is 15 residues long. This CDR3 is CAWSPGATYNYGYTF. Written as DNA, the CDR3 is TGTGCCTGGAGTCCCGGGGCCACCTATAACTATGGCTATACCTTC.

In the case of this clonotype: This may be a read error: a much more frequent sequence differs by one nucleotide. The chain carries TRBV29-1 and TRBJ2-1; 11 bases are shared with TRBD2. CDR3 length: 16 residues. Germline V gene lookup returns CDR1 SQVTM and CDR2 ANQGSEA. CDR3 coding DNA: TGCAGCGTTGAATCTCTAGCGGGGGGAACCAACAATGTGCAGTTCTTC. This gives the protein CSVESLAGGTNNVQFF.

This clonotype was seen many times. This sequence joins TRBV4-3 and TRBJ2-1; TRBD1 is a possible D gene (5 bases). Trimming pared 0 bases from V and 10 bases from J, leaving 13 bases between. The germline CDR1 and CDR2 sequences are LGHNA and YSLEER. The CDR3 spans 14 residues. DNA of the CDR3: TGCGCCAGCAGCCAAGATCTGGGGCTTGGGGAGCAGTTCTTC. This sequence encodes CASSQDLGLGEQFF.

This clonotype was seen many times. V and J are TRBV6-2 or TRBV6-3 and TRBJ1-1, with a tentative D call TRBD1 (5 bases). The CDR3 has 13 residues. The ends were cut back, 2 bases at V and 5 bases at J, with 9 bases in the middle. Germline loops: CDR1 MNHEY, CDR2 SVGEGT. The DNA of the CDR3 is TGTGCCAGCAGTTACGCGGGACGAACTGAAGCTTTCTTT. It specifies CASSYAGRTEAFF.

As regards this clonotype: A much bigger clone sits one base away, suggesting this may be a read error. The V and J genes are TRBV7-8 and TRBJ2-5, with a possible D match to TRBD1 (6 bases). The CDR3 totals 13 residues. The V gene lost 4 bases and the J gene lost 2 bases, with 8 bases spanning the gap. Germline CDR1 and CDR2: SGHVS and FQNEAQ. CDR3 nucleotide sequence: TGTGCCAGCAGCTCGGGACATCAAGAGACCCAGTACTTC. This translates into CASSSGHQETQYF. Complete variable domain (other parts from reference TRBV7-8 and TRBJ2-5): GAGVSQSPRYKVAKRGQDVALRCDPISGHVSLFWYQQALGQGPEFLTYFQNEAQLDKSGLPSDRFFAERPEGSVSTLKIQRTQQEDSAVYLCASSSGHQETQYFGPGTRLLVL.

On this clonotype itself: A much bigger clone sits one base away, suggesting this may be a read error. The chain has TRBV10-3 and TRBJ2-3; D unresolved. Germline values: CDR1 ENHRY, CDR2 SYGVKD. The CDR3 contains 14 residues. This chain's CDR3 is CAISEARSTDTLYF. CDR3 DNA: TGTGCCATCAGTGAGGCTAGGAGCACAGATACGCTGTATTTT.

To note about this clonotype: Since the CDR3 does not end with the conserved phenylalanine or tryptophan, this likely comes from a read error. The DNA is left out, because the CDR3 cannot be placed on it with certainty; the CDR3 is given as TCRdb lists it. The V call is TRBV11-1, the J call TRBJ1-1; TRBD1 reflects the table's D call only, with no check against the DNA. Germline CDR1 SGHAT, CDR2 FQDESV (reference sequence). The CDR3 has 13 amino acids, counting both end residues. This CDR3 reads CASSTRQGAEALC.

On this clonotype: A much more abundant neighbour one base away suggests this may be a read error. This chain joins TRBV7-9 and TRBJ2-3, with TRBD1 matching 7 bases. V lost 7 bases, J lost 5 bases, and 6 bases stayed unmatched. The CDR3 has 13 residues. Germline CDR1 is SEHNR and CDR2 is FQNEAQ (reference sequence). This chain's CDR3 is CASTDRDVDTQYF. CDR3 DNA sequence: TGTGCCAGCACCGACAGGGATGTAGATACGCAGTATTTT.

A remark on this clonotype: A read error may account for a junction end that differs from germline. The genes are TRBV6-1 and TRBJ2-1; the D is unclear. This CDR3 spans 16 amino acids. Looked up from germline, CDR1 is MNHNS and CDR2 is SASEGT. The CDR3 DNA reads as TGTACCAGCAGTGAAGAGTGGTCGGGTTCCTACAATGAGCAGTTCTTC. It encodes CTSSEEWSGSYNEQFF.

This clonotype occurred many times. The chain couples TRBV4-2 to TRBJ2-3; tentative D call: TRBD2 (6 bases). Germline V lookup: CDR1 LGHNA, CDR2 YNFKEQ. This CDR3 region has 13 residues. Trimming pared 8 bases from V and 2 bases from J, leaving 11 bases between. In DNA form, the CDR3 reads TGTGCCAGCGGTCGGGAGTCCACAGATACGCAGTATTTT. Amino acid sequence: CASGRESTDTQYF.

There are many counts of this clonotype. The V call is TRBV29-1, the J call TRBJ2-5, with TRBD2 identical over 10 bases. Germline trimming cut 7 bases from V and 4 bases from J; bases unmatched to any gene: 6. Per germline, CDR1 SQVTM and CDR2 ANQGSEA. The CDR3 is made up of 13 amino acids. This CDR3 is CSAKRLAGETQYF. The CDR3, as DNA: TGCAGCGCAAAAAGACTAGCGGGAGAGACCCAGTACTTC.